This T cell receptor (beta chain) was found in a study of blood T cells in healthy people across ages. The CDR3 covers 14 residues. J was trimmed by 1 base and V by 8 bases; bases with no gene match: 5. Germline V gives CDR1 MNHEY, CDR2 SMNVEV (reference sequence). Next came a second PCR, run for about 7 to 12 cycles, which used a sample-barcoded 5' primer along with a J-beta primer mix. TCRdb redid the calling of the 5' RACE reads with MiXCR, one entry per CDR3 protein. The profile shows hundreds of thousands of distinct CDR3 sequences, roughly 60% of them singletons. Sequenced material: blood. This sequence was found in a man aged 25-45 years in good health. The gene calls are TRBV27 and TRBJ2-3; 8 nucleotides match TRBD2. The CDR3 loop is CASRQTSGTDTQYF. The CDR3 nucleotides are TGTGCCAGCCGCCAGACTAGCGGCACAGATACGCAGTATTTT.